This paragraph covers one T cell receptor beta chain sequence. Its specificity is unknown. The PCR made use of 60 Vbeta and 13 Jbeta primers. Repertoires were generated with immunoSEQ multiplex PCR, while TCRdb's copy carries only in-frame clones and drops some. The repertoire holds 110,000 or so clones, with roughly 71% as singletons. This CDR3 has 14 residues. Germline V CDR1 and CDR2: SQVTM, ANQGSEA. Germline trimming cut 5 bases from V and 7 bases from J; bases unmatched to any gene: 5. This entry is derived from a study of cytomegalovirus exposure and HLA in healthy donors. Study-wide points: Reportedly, fewer N-insertions than the approximately 690-donor mean appeared in an Asian-associated ancestry cluster in a later analysis. In an earlier analysis, most TCR beta V segments were productive about 87% or about 30% of the time. The study listed about 150 cytomegalovirus-associated TCR beta chains. Later, an analysis found that common viral pathogens appeared to be linked with several of the most significant clusters.

The chain couples TRBV29-1 to TRBJ2-3; 14 nucleotides line up with TRBD2. The source of this sequence is a woman aged 40 to 50 in good health and CMV-seropositive. The sequenced material came from PBMCs. The CDR3 is CSVQTSGGANTQYF. The CDR3 DNA reads as TGCAGCGTTCAGACTAGCGGGGGGGCAAATACGCAGTATTTT.